This TCR beta chain was identified in a study of CD8 T cells in ankylosing spondylitis (dated by TCRdb to about 2017). With regard to the full study: T cell receptor beta repertoires were profiled in healthy donors and ankylosing spondylitis patients so that disease-linked TCR variants could be found. In total, the full study cohort was made up of roughly 110 healthy donors and 25 or so ankylosing spondylitis patients. Peripheral blood was sampled, and synovial fluid was additionally collected from ankylosing spondylitis patients.

Including the terminal cysteine and phenylalanine, the CDR3 comprises 20 residues. Just CDR3 DNA is preserved here, 60 bases in frame from base 1. CDR1 and CDR2, looked up from the germline V gene, are LGHNA and YNFKEQ. V and J are truncated by 0 bases and 0 bases respectively, leaving an intervening sequence of 18 bases. Study-wide findings and limitations: A TCR beta motif made up of several highly homologous amino acid variants appeared to be characteristic of blood from ankylosing spondylitis patients. According to the report, matched synovial fluid samples from ankylosing spondylitis patients were significantly enriched for the disease-linked clones. The disease-linked clones showed a CD8+ phenotype and occurred at relatively low frequencies in peripheral blood. Some of the motif variants had been reported before in the synovial fluid and blood of reactive arthritis patients, a finding that suggests common disease-initiation mechanisms.

The reads were generated on an Illumina HiSeq 2500. Quantitative 5'-RACE with molecular barcodes was the method used to prepare the TCR beta libraries. In the authors' own workflow: Disease-linked TCR variants were identified with a new computational method built on a probabilistic model of VDJ rearrangement. TCRdb ran its own pipeline on the public reads, namely fastp trimming at Q25 and MiXCR clone calling, and kept in-frame beta chains. Duplicate CDR3 protein sequences are folded into a single record with the most common DNA and genes. TCRdb's processing, not the authors', yielded these V and J calls. This sample gives fewer than 400,000 distinct CDR3 sequences in total; about a fifth of them show up just once. The ten top clones hold about 16% of the sample. About this clonotype: Its antigen specificity is not known. The record has no base qualities; no much larger clone is one base away.

The chain joins TRBV4-2 to TRBJ1-6; the D gene identity is not certain. This receptor was identified in a male donor with ankylosing spondylitis. The sequencing input was blood, either unsorted or a sorted T cell fraction (not recorded which). CDR3 protein: CASSQDRMVSSSSYNSPLHF. The DNA sequence is as follows: TGTGCCAGCAGCCAAGATCGGATGGTTTCCTCTAGCTCCTATAATTCACCCCTCCACTTT.